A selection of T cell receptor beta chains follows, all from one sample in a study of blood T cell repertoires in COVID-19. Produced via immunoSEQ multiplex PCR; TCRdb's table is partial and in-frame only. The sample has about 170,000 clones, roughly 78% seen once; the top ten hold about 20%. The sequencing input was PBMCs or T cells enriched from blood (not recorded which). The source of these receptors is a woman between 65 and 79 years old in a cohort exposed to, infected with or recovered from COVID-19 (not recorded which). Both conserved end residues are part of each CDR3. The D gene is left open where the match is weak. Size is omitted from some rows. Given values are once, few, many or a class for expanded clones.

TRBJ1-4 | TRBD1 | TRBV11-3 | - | CASSPGQGAREKLFF | TGTGCCAGCAGCCCCGGACAGGGGGCACGAGAAAAACTGTTTTTT
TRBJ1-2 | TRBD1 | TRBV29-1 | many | CSVVAGGNGYTF | TGCAGCGTTGTTGCAGGGGGCAATGGCTACACCTTC
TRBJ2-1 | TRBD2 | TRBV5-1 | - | CASSLAIAGGNYNEQFF | TGCGCCAGCAGCTTGGCGATAGCGGGAGGAAACTACAATGAGCAGTTCTTC
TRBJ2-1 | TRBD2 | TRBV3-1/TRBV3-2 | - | CASSQGTSGNEQFF | TGTGCCAGCAGCCAAGGGACTAGCGGAAATGAGCAGTTCTTC
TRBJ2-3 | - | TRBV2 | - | CASSENPAGDTQYF | TGTGCCAGCAGTGAAAACCCCGCAGGAGATACGCAGTATTTT
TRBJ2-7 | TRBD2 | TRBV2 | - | CAAVAGNSYEQYF | TGTGCCGCAGTAGCGGGGAACTCCTACGAGCAGTACTTC
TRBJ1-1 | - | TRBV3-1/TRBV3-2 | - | CASSQFLNTEAFF | TGTGCCAGCAGCCAGTTCTTGAACACTGAAGCTTTCTTT
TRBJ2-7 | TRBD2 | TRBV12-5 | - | CASGPGLAGNYEQYF | TGTGCTAGTGGTCCGGGACTAGCGGGCAACTACGAGCAGTACTTC
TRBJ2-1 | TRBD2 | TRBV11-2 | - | CASSLASAGGLNEQFF | TGTGCCAGCAGCTTGGCTTCGGCGGGAGGGTTGAATGAGCAGTTCTTC
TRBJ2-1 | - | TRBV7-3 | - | CASSLTQHNEQFF | TGTGCCAGCAGCTTAACACAACACAATGAGCAGTTCTTC
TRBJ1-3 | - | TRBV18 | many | CASSPGISGNTIYF | TGTGCCAGCTCACCGGGCATCTCAGGAAACACCATATATTTT
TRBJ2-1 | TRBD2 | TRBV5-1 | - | CASSLVQRGNNEQFF | TGCGCCAGCAGCTTGGTACAGCGGGGGAACAATGAGCAGTTCTTC
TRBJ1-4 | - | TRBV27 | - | CATSGKGNEKLFF | TGTGCCACCTCAGGTAAGGGGAATGAAAAACTGTTTTTT
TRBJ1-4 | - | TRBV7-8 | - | CASSLGLRGVTNEKLFF | TGTGCCAGCAGCTTAGGCCTGCGGGGGGTCACTAATGAAAAACTGTTTTTT
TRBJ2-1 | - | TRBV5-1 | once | CASSLGASANNEQFF | TGCGCCAGCAGCTTGGGGGCTAGCGCGAACAATGAGCAGTTCTTC
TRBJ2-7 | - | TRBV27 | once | CASSREGFGEQYF | TGTGCCAGCAGCCGAGAGGGTTTCGGGGAGCAGTACTTC